The 24 T cell receptor beta chains presented below share a single source sample, sequenced in a study of OX40 agonist ivuxolimab in advanced cancers. Libraries were prepared by immunoSEQ multiplex PCR; TCRdb keeps only in-frame clonotypes and omits some of them. Of 65,000 to 75,000 clones in the sample, roughly four fifths were seen once. Sequencing was performed on CD4+ or CD8+ T cells sorted from blood, taken in a trial of the OX40 agonist ivuxolimab. Receptor source: an adult with an advanced solid tumor such as melanoma, head and neck, liver or kidney cancer.

CDR3: CSVEGASGSGREQFF. The CDR3 coding sequence is TGCAGCGTTGAAGGCGCTAGCGGGAGTGGACGGGAGCAGTTCTTC. V gene TRBV29-1 combines with J gene TRBJ2-1; 10 nucleotides agree with TRBD2. Germline values: CDR1 SQVTM, CDR2 ANQGSEA. This CDR3 comprises 15 residues. Trimming removed 1 base from V and 10 bases from J; junction bases left unmatched: 10.

The chain has TRBV30 and TRBJ1-5, with D unclear. This CDR3 has 13 residues. Trimming pared 3 bases from V and 3 bases from J, leaving 9 bases between. Germline V gene sequence: CDR1 GTSNPN, CDR2 SVGIG (reference sequence). The CDR3: CAWSVGPNQPQHF. CDR3 DNA sequence: TGTGCCTGGAGCGTTGGGCCCAATCAGCCCCAGCATTTT.

This clone has just a few counts. V is TRBV2 and J is TRBJ2-3; D unresolved. The CDR3 is 14 residues long. The germline gives CDR1 SNHLY, CDR2 FYNNEI. Between the trimmed V and J ends, which lost 7 bases and 0 bases, there was a span of 11 bases. The CDR3: CASKSTVSTDTQYF. In DNA form, the CDR3 reads TGTGCCAGCAAGTCGACGGTCAGCACAGATACGCAGTATTTT.

The chain employs TRBV7-3 and TRBJ2-2; D remains ambiguous. Trimming left V 1 base short and J 6 bases short, with 3 bases between. The CDR3 covers 12 residues. The germline CDR1 and CDR2 sequences are SGHTA and FQGTGA. In DNA form, the CDR3 reads TGTGCCAGCAGCTTAAAACCCGGGGAGCTGTTTTTT. Protein: CASSLKPGELFF.

V usage is TRBV27 and J usage is TRBJ2-6; D is unresolved. V lost 3 bases and J lost 0, with 3 bases in between. The length of the CDR3 is 14 residues. CDR1 is MNHEY, CDR2 SMNVEV, per germline (reference sequence). The CDR3 spells CASSFLSGANVLTF. Here the CDR3 DNA reads TGTGCCAGCAGTTTCCTCTCTGGGGCCAACGTCCTGACTTTC. Full variable domain (missing parts from reference TRBV27 and TRBJ2-6): EAQVTQNPRYLITVTGKKLTVTCSQNMNHEYMSWYRQDPGLGLRQIYYSMNVEVTDKGDVPEGYKVSRKEKRNFPLILESPSPNQTSLYFCASSFLSGANVLTFGAGSRLTVL.

The chain employs TRBV7-3 and TRBJ2-3, with D possibly matching TRBD2 (6 bases). The CDR3 loop spans 13 amino acids. Trimming cost V 5 bases and J 3 bases, with 9 bases left between them. Germline V gene lookup returns CDR1 SGHTA and CDR2 FQGTGA. CDR3 sequence reads: CASSAGGTDTQYF. The CDR3 coding sequence is TGTGCCAGCAGCGCTGGGGGGACAGATACGCAGTATTTT.

The genes are TRBV2 and TRBJ1-3; D might be TRBD1 (6 bases). V lost 7 bases and J lost 2, with 9 bases in between. The CDR3 length is 13 residues. Germline V gene sequence: CDR1 SNHLY, CDR2 FYNNEI. The CDR3 reads CASKQGPGNTIYF. CDR3 in DNA: TGTGCCAGCAAGCAGGGGCCTGGAAACACCATATATTTT.

The chain joins TRBV7-6 to TRBJ2-4; D is unresolved. This CDR3 spans 14 amino acids. Germline assignment: CDR1 SGHVS and CDR2 FNYEAQ. With 5 bases removed from V and 0 bases from J, the gap between germline ends came to 8 bases. The CDR3 reads CASSPALAKNIQYF. CDR3 sequence (DNA): TGTGCCAGCAGCCCTGCGTTAGCCAAAAACATTCAGTACTTC. The full variable domain, completed using reference TRBV7-6 and TRBJ2-4, is GAGVSQSPRYKVTKRGQDVALRCDPISGHVSLYWYRQALGQGPEFLTYFNYEAQQDKSGLPNDRFSAERPEGSISTLTIQRTEQRDSAMYRCASSPALAKNIQYFGAGTRLSVL.

The CDR3 protein is CATFGDRTEQFF. The CDR3 nucleotides read TGTGCCACCTTCGGGGACCGGACAGAGCAGTTCTTC. V usage is TRBV5-8 and J usage is TRBJ2-1, with D perhaps matching TRBD1 or TRBD2 (5 bases each). Trimming pared 9 bases from V and 10 bases from J, leaving 17 bases between. Germline CDR1 SGHTS, CDR2 YDEGEE. The CDR3 loop spans 12 amino acids.

The J gene is TRBJ1-2, the V gene TRBV4-3; tentatively, D is TRBD1 (6 bases). CDR1 LGHNA and CDR2 YSLEER come from the germline V gene. The CDR3 is made up of 16 amino acids. V was shortened by 1 base and J by 6 bases, with 18 bases between the two germline ends. This chain's CDR3 is CASSQAAGTPGDGYTF. DNA of the CDR3: TGCGCCAGCAGCCAAGCCGCGGGGACCCCAGGGGATGGCTACACCTTC.

This sequence joins TRBV19 and TRBJ2-7, with D hard to call. CDR3 length: 14 residues. Per the germline V gene, CDR1 is LNHDA and CDR2 is SQIVND (reference sequence). With 3 bases removed from V and 4 bases from J, the gap between germline ends came to 13 bases. The CDR3 sequence is CASSIQGDDYEQYV. As DNA, the CDR3 is TGTGCCAGTAGTATCCAAGGTGATGATTACGAGCAGTACGTC.

The CDR3 region has the DNA TGTGCCAGCTCCCGGGCGAGCTCCTACGAGCAGTACTTC. Its protein product is CASSRASSYEQYF. The chain has TRBV18 and TRBJ2-7; D not certain. The germline CDR1 and CDR2 sequences are KGHSH and LQKENI. The CDR3 covers 13 residues. V lost 6 bases, J lost 0 bases, and 9 bases lay in between.

This clone was found a few times. The rearrangement links TRBV30 to TRBJ1-4; D possibly corresponds to TRBD1 (5 bases). The CDR3 has 15 residues. Germline CDR1 reads GTSNPN; CDR2 reads SVGIG (reference sequence). V was pared by 0 bases and J by 5 bases, with 13 bases between. This CDR3 is CAWSVTAYLNEKLFF. The DNA of the CDR3 is TGTGCCTGGAGTGTGACAGCCTACCTGAATGAAAAACTGTTTTTT. The variable domain in full, with the rest retrieved from reference TRBV30 and TRBJ1-4, is SQTIHQWPATLVQPVGSPLSLECTVEGTSNPNLYWYRQAAGRGLQLLFYSVGIGQISSEVPQNLSASRPQDRQFILSSKKLLLSDSGFYLCAWSVTAYLNEKLFFGSGTQLSVL.

The chain has TRBV29-1 and TRBJ2-6; no definite D call. Germline V gene lookup returns CDR1 SQVTM and CDR2 ANQGSEA. The CDR3 consists of 12 residues. The V gene lost 8 bases and the J gene lost 2 bases, with 7 bases spanning the gap. CDR3 sequence reads: CSSQTGANVLTF. CDR3 nucleotides: TGCAGCTCCCAGACTGGGGCCAACGTCCTGACTTTC.

This chain links TRBV7-2 with TRBJ2-7, with 14 positions matching TRBD2. This CDR3 comprises 15 residues. Germline loops: CDR1 SGHTA, CDR2 FQGNSA. V lost 5 bases and J lost 4; bases outside the gene matches: 4. The CDR3 loop reads CASSTRLAGGYEQYF. The CDR3 DNA is TGTGCCAGCAGCACAAGACTAGCGGGAGGGTACGAGCAGTACTTC. The whole variable domain, remainder taken from reference TRBV7-2 and TRBJ2-7, is GAGVSQSPSNKVTEKGKDVELRCDPISGHTALYWYRQSLGQGLEFLIYFQGNSAPDKSGLPSDRFSAERTGGSVSTLTIQRTQQEDSAVYLCASSTRLAGGYEQYFGPGTRLTVT.

The rearrangement uses TRBV7-2 and TRBJ2-5; D possibly corresponds to TRBD2 (7 bases). This CDR3 spans 15 amino acids. Trimming shortened V by 4 bases and J by 13 bases, and 25 bases separated the two germline ends. Germline V CDR1 and CDR2: SGHTA, FQGNSA. CDR3 DNA sequence: TGTGCCAGCAGCTCCTCGTCCGGCGGGGGCGCGCCTCTGTACTTC. Translation gives CASSSSSGGGAPLYF. Drawing the rest from reference TRBV7-2 and TRBJ2-5, the complete variable domain is GAGVSQSPSNKVTEKGKDVELRCDPISGHTALYWYRQSLGQGLEFLIYFQGNSAPDKSGLPSDRFSAERTGGSVSTLTIQRTQQEDSAVYLCASSSSSGGGAPLYFGPGTRLLVL.

The chain recombines TRBV18 with TRBJ1-1; D is uncertain. Trimming removed 4 bases at V and 4 bases at J, with 16 bases between. Germline V gene lookup returns CDR1 KGHSH and CDR2 LQKENI. This CDR3 region has 15 residues. DNA of the CDR3: TGTGCCAGCTCACAAGAACAGAGGAGGAGCACTGAAGCTTTCTTT. This gives the protein CASSQEQRRSTEAFF.

V is TRBV5-1 and J is TRBJ2-5; 8 positions match TRBD1. V trimming: 4 bases; J trimming: 1 base; junction bases outside the gene matches: 9. The CDR3 extends over 16 amino acids. The germline V gene has CDR1 SGHRS and CDR2 YFSETQ. CDR3 amino acids: CASSPGGQVIQETQYF. CDR3 DNA sequence: TGCGCCAGCAGCCCAGGGGGACAGGTGATCCAAGAGACCCAGTACTTC.

V and J are TRBV19 and TRBJ1-1; a weak D match, TRBD1 (6 bases). Germline V gene data show CDR1 as LNHDA and CDR2 as SQIVND (reference sequence). The CDR3 extends over 15 amino acids. Trimming pared 2 bases from V and 5 bases from J, leaving 15 bases between. DNA of the CDR3: TGTGCCAGTAGTATACGGGCAGGGGATATAACTGAAGCTTTCTTT. Translation: CASSIRAGDITEAFF.

The rearrangement uses TRBV6-5 and TRBJ1-1; D not resolved. The CDR3 is made up of 13 amino acids. Germline V gene lookup returns CDR1 MNHEY and CDR2 SVGAGI. V shed 5 bases and J shed 1 base, with 8 bases lying between them. CDR3 DNA: TGTGCCAGCAGTATTTTAGGGAACACTGAAGCTTTCTTT. Translated: CASSILGNTEAFF.

The chain carries TRBV6-6 and TRBJ1-1; maybe TRBD1 (5 bases). V was pared by 6 bases and J by 10 bases, with 15 bases between. Germline loops: CDR1 MNHNY, CDR2 SVGAGI (reference sequence). This CDR3 contains 12 residues. This chain's CDR3 is CASSPPGGTAFF. DNA for the CDR3: TGTGCCAGCAGCCCTCCCGGGGGGACAGCTTTCTTT.

The sample holds one count of this clone. V usage is TRBV28 and J usage is TRBJ1-2; TRBD1 might be the D (5 bases). Germline V gives CDR1 MDHEN, CDR2 SYDVKM. V lost 1 base and J lost 2, with 8 bases in between. The CDR3 covers 14 residues. The CDR3: CASSLSPGNYGYTF. The CDR3 nucleotides read TGTGCCAGCAGTTTATCCCCAGGGAACTATGGCTACACCTTC.

This sequence joins TRBV27 and TRBJ2-1; 13 bases match TRBD2. Germline V lookup: CDR1 MNHEY, CDR2 SMNVEV (reference sequence). V trimming: 2 bases; J trimming: 8 bases; junction bases outside the gene matches: 3. The CDR3 consists of 15 residues. Here the CDR3 reads CASSLGLAGVYEQFF. The CDR3 DNA reads as TGTGCCAGCAGTTTAGGACTAGCGGGAGTTTATGAGCAGTTCTTC.

V usage is TRBV28 and J usage is TRBJ2-7; D perhaps matches TRBD2 (6 bases). The CDR3 loop spans 13 amino acids. The germline V gene encodes CDR1 MDHEN and CDR2 SYDVKM. V was clipped by 6 bases and J by 3 bases, with 12 bases between them. The CDR3 DNA sequence: TGTGCCAGCAGCCGCCGGGAGAACTACGAGCAGTACTTC. It specifies CASSRRENYEQYF.